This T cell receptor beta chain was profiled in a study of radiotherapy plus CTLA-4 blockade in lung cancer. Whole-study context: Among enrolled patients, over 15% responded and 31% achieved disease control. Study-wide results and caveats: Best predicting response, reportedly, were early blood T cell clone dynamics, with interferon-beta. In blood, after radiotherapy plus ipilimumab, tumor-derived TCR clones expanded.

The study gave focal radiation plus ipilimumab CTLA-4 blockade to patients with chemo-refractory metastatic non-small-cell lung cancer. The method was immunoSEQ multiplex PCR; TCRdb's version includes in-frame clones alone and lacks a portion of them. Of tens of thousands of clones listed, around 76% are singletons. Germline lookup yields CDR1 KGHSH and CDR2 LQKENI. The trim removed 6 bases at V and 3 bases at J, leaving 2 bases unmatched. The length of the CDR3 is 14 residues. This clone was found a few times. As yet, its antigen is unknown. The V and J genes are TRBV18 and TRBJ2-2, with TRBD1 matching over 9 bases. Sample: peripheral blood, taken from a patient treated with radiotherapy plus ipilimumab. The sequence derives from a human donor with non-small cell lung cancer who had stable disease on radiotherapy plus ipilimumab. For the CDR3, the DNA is TGTGCCAGCTCCCGACAGGGGGACACCGGGGAGCTGTTTTTT. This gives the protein CASSRQGDTGELFF.